The 24 T cell receptor beta chains below all came from one sample that was sequenced in a study of blood T cells in healthy people across ages. Together with a sample-barcoded 5' primer, a J-beta primer mix was included in a second PCR lasting about 6 to 11 cycles. TCRdb re-called the 5' RACE reads with MiXCR, one entry per CDR3 protein. The sample lists 1.2 million to 1.5 million distinct CDR3 sequences; about 40% were seen once. The material sequenced was blood. These receptors originate from a woman aged 18-30 years in good health.

The genes are TRBV12-3 or TRBV12-4 and TRBJ2-3; no clear D gene. The CDR3 spans 13 residues. The V and J ends lost 8 bases and 1 base respectively, with 10 bases between them. CDR3 amino acids: CASGSRRTDTQYF. The CDR3 region has the DNA TGTGCCAGCGGATCTAGGCGCACAGATACGCAGTATTTT.

This clonotype came up many times. This chain uses TRBV29-1 with TRBJ2-1, with 9 positions matching TRBD2. Germline V gives CDR1 SQVTM, CDR2 ANQGSEA. V was pared by 5 bases and J by 9 bases, with 8 bases of the junction left unmatched. There are 13 residues in the CDR3. The CDR3 here is CSVLRGGQFEQFF. The CDR3 bases are TGCAGCGTTTTGCGGGGGGGCCAATTTGAGCAGTTCTTC.

In the case of this clonotype: One junction end does not reproduce the germline sequence, and a read error may be involved. The DNA of the CDR3 is TGTGCCGGGAGTGCATCCGATACGCAGTATTTT. Translating gives CAGSASDTQYF. V and J are TRBV30 and TRBJ2-3, with D possibly TRBD2 on 5 matching bases. The CDR3 has 11 amino acids. The germline CDR1 and CDR2 sequences are GTSNPN and SVGIG (reference sequence).

The chain has TRBV7-6 and TRBJ2-7; a weak D match, TRBD1 (6 bases). The CDR3 is 15 amino acids. Trimming pared 5 bases from V and 3 bases from J, leaving 17 bases between. CDR1 is SGHVS, CDR2 FNYEAQ, per germline. CDR3 sequence reads: CASSASTGPNYEQYF. In DNA form, the CDR3 reads TGTGCCAGCAGCGCATCGACAGGCCCAAACTACGAGCAGTACTTC.

The chain links TRBV4-1 to TRBJ1-1, with D maybe TRBD1 (5 bases). Trimming shortened V by 0 bases and J by 1 base, and 12 bases separated the two germline ends. CDR3 length: 16 residues. Germline V gene lookup returns CDR1 MGHRA and CDR2 YSYEKL. The DNA of the CDR3 is TGCGCCAGCAGCCAAGACTCAGGGTTGGGGAACACTGAAGCTTTCTTT. Translation: CASSQDSGLGNTEAFF.

The chain employs TRBV7-2 and TRBJ2-5, with D perhaps matching TRBD2 (6 bases). CDR1 SGHTA and CDR2 FQGNSA come from the germline V gene. This CDR3 is built from 16 residues. V was cut by 2 bases and J by 11 bases, with 24 bases left in between. CDR3: CASSLLGGPGANEQYF. The CDR3 nucleotides are TGTGCCAGCAGCTTATTGGGAGGACCGGGTGCCAATGAGCAGTACTTC.

This clonotype has only a few counts. The chain has TRBV28 and TRBJ2-1, with TRBD2 as a possible D gene (7 bases). The germline gives CDR1 MDHEN, CDR2 SYDVKM. V lost 7 bases and J lost 7, with 17 bases in between. The CDR3 is 14 residues long. CDR3 protein: CASTDAGAANEQFF. As DNA, the CDR3 is TGTGCCAGCACCGATGCGGGGGCCGCTAATGAGCAGTTCTTC.

The chain employs TRBV29-1 and TRBJ2-1; D is possibly TRBD1 or TRBD2 (5 bases each). The CDR3 is 13 amino acids. CDR1 is SQVTM, CDR2 ANQGSEA, per germline. V lost 6 bases to trimming and J lost 3 bases, with 12 bases between them. The DNA for the CDR3 is TGCAGCGTCGGCCGGGACGGCTACAATGAGCAGTTCTTC. Its translation: CSVGRDGYNEQFF.

This clonotype was recorded a few times. The chain uses TRBV10-3 and TRBJ1-3; unclear D gene. The ends were cut back, 0 bases at V and 6 bases at J, with 15 bases in the middle. Germline lookup yields CDR1 ENHRY and CDR2 SYGVKD. The CDR3 sequence is 16 residues long. CDR3 residues: CAISESSHLSANTIYF. The CDR3 DNA reads TGTGCCATCAGTGAGTCTTCTCATCTCTCCGCAAACACCATATATTTT.

CDR3 region: CASRPPEDSLLSGANVLTF. In DNA, the CDR3 is TGTGCCAGCAGACCTCCCGAGGACAGCCTCCTCTCTGGGGCCAACGTCCTGACTTTC. The rearrangement links TRBV2 to TRBJ2-6; TRBD1 is a possible D gene (6 bases). This CDR3 comprises 19 residues. V lost 6 bases and J lost 0, with 21 bases in between. CDR1 SNHLY and CDR2 FYNNEI come from the germline V gene.

This clonotype was observed once. This rearrangement joins TRBV7-9 to TRBJ1-2, with D perhaps matching TRBD1 (6 bases). The CDR3 spans 12 residues. Trimming took 8 bases from V and 6 from J, leaving 13 bases between them. The V gene's germline CDR1 is SEHNR and CDR2 FQNEAQ (reference sequence). The CDR3 loop is CASAEGVDGYTF. The CDR3 bases are TGTGCCAGCGCCGAGGGGGTCGATGGCTACACCTTC.

The gene calls are TRBV5-6 and TRBJ2-2, with 12 bases matching TRBD2. J lost 6 bases, V lost 4 bases, and 7 bases had no gene match. The germline V gene encodes CDR1 SGHDT and CDR2 YYEEEE. This CDR3 region has 16 residues. CDR3 nucleotide sequence: TGTGCCAGCAGCCCTTTCGGACTAGCGGGACCCGGGGAGCTGTTTTTT. This codes for CASSPFGLAGPGELFF.

This clonotype was seen more than once but under ten times. The rearrangement links TRBV7-2 to TRBJ2-1; TRBD2 is a possible D gene (6 bases). The length of the CDR3 is 15 residues. Trimming took 2 bases from V and 8 from J, leaving 16 bases between them. CDR1 is SGHTA, CDR2 FQGNSA, per germline. The CDR3 region has the DNA TGTGCCAGCAGCTTAAATAGCGGCCTCGGGGATGAGCAGTTCTTC. Encoded protein: CASSLNSGLGDEQFF.

The rearrangement uses TRBV28 and TRBJ2-3; TRBD1 might be the D (6 bases). The germline gives CDR1 MDHEN, CDR2 SYDVKM. This CDR3 has 15 residues. Trimming shortened V by 4 bases and J by 2 bases, and 13 bases separated the two germline ends. CDR3 in DNA: TGTGCCAGCAGTTGTGGGGGACACCTCACAGATACGCAGTATTTT. It specifies CASSCGGHLTDTQYF.

The V and J genes are TRBV27 and TRBJ2-1, with D possibly being TRBD2 (6 bases). Germline lookup yields CDR1 MNHEY and CDR2 SMNVEV (reference sequence). Deletions cut 4 bases from V and 0 bases from J, with 10 bases between. The CDR3 is made up of 15 amino acids. The CDR3 protein is CASSSDGSSYNEQFF. The CDR3 DNA reads TGTGCCAGCAGTTCGGACGGGAGCTCCTACAATGAGCAGTTCTTC.

Details on this clonotype: The CDR3 does not end in the conserved phenylalanine or tryptophan, so this is likely a read error. The chain links TRBV10-3 to TRBJ2-1; the D gene is possibly TRBD1 (5 bases). Trimming left V 6 bases short and J 3 bases short, with 12 bases between. The CDR3 spans 14 residues. CDR1 is ENHRY, CDR2 SYGVKD, per germline. The chain's CDR3 is CAISLDSSYNEQFY. The CDR3 nucleotides read TGTGCCATCAGCCTTGACAGCAGCTACAATGAGCAGTTCTAC.

A word on this clonotype: Germline and junction disagree at one end, which may indicate a read error. The chain has TRBV2 and TRBJ2-6; D could derive from TRBD1 or TRBD2 (5 bases each). The CDR3 totals 19 residues. Germline-derived CDR1 and CDR2 are SNHLY and FYNNEI. CDR3 bases: TGTGCCAGCAGTGAAGCGGTCGCGAGGGTTATCGCTGGGGCCATCGTCCTGACTTTC. Its translation: CASSEAVARVIAGAIVLTF.

This clonotype was counted at least ten times. This chain connects TRBV29-1 to TRBJ2-7, with TRBD1 matching 7 bases. The CDR3 contains 14 residues. The J segment lost 4 bases and the V segment lost 1 base, leaving 7 bases of the junction unmatched. Germline V CDR1 and CDR2: SQVTM, ANQGSEA. DNA of the CDR3: TGCAGCGTTGAAGCCGGGACAGAGAGTTACGAGCAGTACTTC. This sequence encodes CSVEAGTESYEQYF.

The chain combines TRBV7-6 with TRBJ2-1; maybe TRBD1 (6 bases). V dropped 6 bases and J dropped 6 bases, with 18 bases sitting between them. The germline V gene encodes CDR1 SGHVS and CDR2 FNYEAQ. The CDR3 runs to 15 residues. The DNA of the CDR3 is TGTGCCAGCAGTTTCACCCCCATCAGGGGCAATGAGCAGTTCTTC. Its translation: CASSFTPIRGNEQFF.

The chain carries TRBV28 and TRBJ1-6, with a tentative D call TRBD1 (6 bases). Per germline, CDR1 MDHEN and CDR2 SYDVKM. The CDR3 is made up of 17 amino acids. The V end was cut by 7 bases, the J end by 11 bases, with 27 bases between. CDR3 in DNA: TGTGCCAGCAATATTTGGGGGCGGGGCTCGGTCAGAGCACCCCTCCACTTT. Its translation is CASNIWGRGSVRAPLHF.

The chain recombines TRBV28 with TRBJ1-4; the D gene is possibly TRBD1 (6 bases). This CDR3 is built from 14 residues. Trimming removed 10 bases at V and 10 bases at J, with 22 bases between. Per the germline V gene, CDR1 is MDHEN and CDR2 is SYDVKM. This chain's CDR3 is CATVTGRHGGKLFF. The CDR3, as DNA: TGTGCCACCGTGACAGGTCGGCACGGGGGAAAACTGTTTTTT.

The chain is built from TRBV12-3 or TRBV12-4 and TRBJ1-2, with 8 bases aligning to TRBD1. The CDR3 has 15 residues. V was pared by 1 base and J by 6 bases, with 7 bases of the junction left unmatched. The CDR3: CASSLVRRQGHGYTF. In DNA, the CDR3 is TGTGCCAGCAGTTTAGTCCGGCGACAGGGGCATGGCTACACCTTC.

A remark on this clonotype: A clone one base away is much larger, so this may be a read error. This rearrangement joins TRBV29-1 to TRBJ2-7; the match to TRBD1 covers 8 bases. The CDR3 is made up of 12 amino acids. CDR1 and CDR2 (germline): SQVTM, ANQGSEA. J was trimmed by 9 bases and V by 6 bases; bases with no gene match: 10. The CDR3 spells CSVVRGRWAQYF. For the CDR3, the DNA is TGCAGCGTCGTCAGGGGGCGTTGGGCGCAGTACTTC.

The CDR3 is CASRVDREKGTEAFF. The CDR3, as DNA: TGTGCCAGCAGGGTAGACAGGGAGAAAGGCACTGAAGCTTTCTTT. J is TRBJ1-1 and V is TRBV27; the match to TRBD1 covers 7 bases. The junction had 11 bases not matched to a gene; V was cut back by 6 bases and J by 4 bases. The CDR3 is 15 amino acids. CDR1 is MNHEY and CDR2 is SMNVEV in the germline V gene (reference sequence).